These 11 T cell receptor beta chains came from one sample sequenced in a study of blood T cell repertoires in COVID-19 (dated by TCRdb to about 2020). To prepare the library, the immunoSEQ multiplex PCR assay was applied. TCRdb limited this immuneACCESS table to in-frame rearrangements with V and J called. A share of clones is missing; checked studies link under half to unresolved V genes, and the rest is unexplained. The sample table contains 350,000 to 550,000 clones; only one count was recorded for roughly 91% of them. The ten largest clones add up to 4% to 5.5% of the sample. Sequencing input: peripheral blood. The receptors stem from a woman aged 25 to 39 with acute or convalescent COVID-19.

The chain joins TRBV5-1 to TRBJ1-2; D is unresolved. From germline, CDR1 is SGHRS and CDR2 YFSETQ. The ends were cut back, 6 bases at V and 4 bases at J, with 13 bases in the middle. This CDR3 region has 13 residues. The CDR3 nucleotides read TGCGCCAGCACCGGGGAGACTTCCTATGGCTACACCTTC. Residues: CASTGETSYGYTF.

The rearrangement joins TRBV5-1 to TRBJ1-1; 9 nucleotides line up with TRBD1. V lost 4 bases to trimming and J lost 1 base; unmatched junction nucleotides: 5. CDR3 length equals 15 residues. Germline assignment: CDR1 SGHRS and CDR2 YFSETQ. The CDR3 loop reads CASSLLGQGNTEAFF. The CDR3 region has the DNA TGCGCCAGCAGCCTTCTGGGACAGGGGAACACTGAAGCTTTCTTT. The variable domain in full, with the rest retrieved from reference TRBV5-1 and TRBJ1-1, is KAGVTQTPRYLIKTRGQQVTLSCSPISGHRSVSWYQQTPGQGLQFLFEYFSETQRNKGNFPGRFSGRQFSNSRSEMNVSTLELGDSALYLCASSLLGQGNTEAFFGQGTRLTVV.

The chain recombines TRBV7-3 with TRBJ2-6; TRBD2 agrees at 16 bases. The germline V gene has CDR1 SGHTA and CDR2 FQGTGA. The CDR3 has 19 amino acids. The ends lost 5 bases at V and 1 base at J; junction bases unmatched: 5. Written as DNA, the CDR3 is TGTGCCAGCAGCCAGGGACTAGCGGGGGGGCCTTCTGGGGCCAACGTCCTGACTTTC. It translates to CASSQGLAGGPSGANVLTF.

V is TRBV9 and J is TRBJ1-5; 10 bases map to TRBD1. The CDR3 consists of 15 residues. In germline, CDR1 is SGDLS, CDR2 YYNGEE. Germline trimming cut 0 bases from V and 5 bases from J; bases unmatched to any gene: 2. CDR3 sequence reads: CASSVDGTGDQPQHF. The CDR3 DNA reads as TGTGCCAGCAGCGTAGACGGGACAGGGGATCAGCCCCAGCATTTT.

The sample holds one count of this clone. The chain carries TRBV28 and TRBJ1-3, with D uncertain. The V end lost 8 bases, the J end lost 8 bases, and 7 bases lay between the germline ends. CDR3 length: 10 residues. Germline V CDR1 and CDR2: MDHEN, SYDVKM. In DNA form, the CDR3 reads TGTGCCAGCGGGCGGGACACCATATATTTT. The encoded protein is CASGRDTIYF.

The chain carries TRBV6-5 and TRBJ2-7, with D possibly being TRBD1 (6 bases). The CDR3 extends over 13 amino acids. CDR1 MNHEY and CDR2 SVGAGI come from the germline V gene. The V end lost 2 bases, the J end lost 7 bases, and 12 bases lay between the germline ends. CDR3 in DNA: TGTGCCAGCAGTTACACATCAGGGGAAGAGCAGTACTTC. It encodes CASSYTSGEEQYF.

Concerning this clone: Different DNA sequences within this sample yield the same CDR3. The chain uses TRBV6-5 and TRBJ1-2; tentative D call: TRBD1 (5 bases). V was trimmed by 5 bases and J by 2 bases, leaving 9 bases between them. The CDR3 runs to 13 residues. Germline CDR1 MNHEY, CDR2 SVGAGI. The CDR3 coding sequence is TGTGCCAGCAGTATCGACAGAAACTATGGCTACACCTTC. Protein product: CASSIDRNYGYTF.

V usage is TRBV9 and J usage is TRBJ1-4; 8 nucleotides align to TRBD1. The CDR3 covers 16 residues. Unmatched junction bases numbered 10, after V lost 3 bases and J lost 6 bases. Germline CDR1 reads SGDLS; CDR2 reads YYNGEE. For the CDR3, the DNA is TGTGCCAGCAGCGCCGATCCAGGGGGCGAATATGAAAAACTGTTTTTT. This codes for CASSADPGGEYEKLFF.

The CDR3 coding sequence is TGTGCCAGTACCGGGGAAAGCTACGAGCAGTACTTC. Amino acids: CASTGESYEQYF. The V and J genes are TRBV6-5 and TRBJ2-7; D is possibly TRBD2 (5 bases). Trimming cost V 9 bases and J 3 bases, with 12 bases left between them. Germline V gene lookup returns CDR1 MNHEY and CDR2 SVGAGI. The CDR3 contains 12 residues.

This clone appeared a single time. This sequence may be a read error, since a much larger clone differs from it by one base. Other DNA sequences in this specimen translate into the identical CDR3. The chain couples TRBV5-1 to TRBJ2-7, with 7 nucleotides matching TRBD1. Losses at the gene ends were 4 bases for V and 4 bases for J; bases not matched to a gene: 2. The length of the CDR3 is 12 residues. CDR1 SGHRS and CDR2 YFSETQ come from the germline V gene. Written as DNA, the CDR3 is TGCGCCAGCAGCCGACAGGGTTACGAGCAGTACTTC. It is translated as CASSRQGYEQYF.

The chain employs TRBV7-9 and TRBJ2-7; D may be TRBD2 (6 bases). Looked up from germline, CDR1 is SEHNR and CDR2 is FQNEAQ (reference sequence). The CDR3 runs 13 residues. The V end lost 1 base, the J end lost 4 bases, and 8 bases lay between the germline ends. CDR3 region: CASSLGDFYEQYF. CDR3 nucleotides: TGTGCCAGCAGCTTAGGGGACTTTTACGAGCAGTACTTC.